The 8 T cell receptor beta chains given below trace back to one sample, sequenced in a study of beta chain features in type 1 diabetes. Every bit of the isolated RNA underwent reverse transcription, so sequencing read expressed TCRB transcripts. Generated by immunoSEQ multiplex PCR, the TCRdb table keeps only in-frame clones and is missing some. The table lists 300,000 to 400,000 clones, roughly 13% of them singletons, with more than 0.015% in the top ten. Sequenced input: naive CD4+ T cells from blood. The receptors stem from a young man in good health.

The chain joins TRBV5-6 to TRBJ2-1; TRBD1 matches at 7 bases. After removal of 0 bases from V and 12 bases from J, the junction contained 6 bases not matched to a gene. The CDR3 is made up of 13 amino acids. The V gene's germline CDR1 is SGHDT and CDR2 YYEEEE. CDR3 sequence reads: CASSLDLDRPQFF. In DNA, the CDR3 is TGTGCCAGCAGCTTGGATCTGGACAGGCCGCAGTTCTTC.

The chain couples TRBV28 to TRBJ2-7; D perhaps matches TRBD2 (6 bases). There are 14 residues in the CDR3. Germline lookup yields CDR1 MDHEN and CDR2 SYDVKM. V was pared by 2 bases and J by 1 base, with 9 bases between. CDR3 sequence reads: CASSLGGKSYEQYF. CDR3 sequence (DNA): TGTGCCAGCAGTTTAGGCGGGAAATCCTACGAGCAGTACTTC.

The chain links TRBV29-1 to TRBJ1-2, with TRBD1 matching over 9 bases. The ends lost 6 bases at V and 7 bases at J; junction bases unmatched: 6. There are 12 residues in the CDR3. Per the germline V gene, CDR1 is SQVTM and CDR2 is ANQGSEA. The CDR3 region is CSVPGTGLGYTF. CDR3 nucleotide sequence: TGCAGCGTCCCCGGGACAGGGCTTGGCTACACCTTC.

The sample holds a few counts of this clone. V gene TRBV2 combines with J gene TRBJ1-2; 10 bases agree with TRBD1. The J segment lost 4 bases and the V segment lost 7 bases, leaving 9 bases of the junction unmatched. Per germline, CDR1 SNHLY and CDR2 FYNNEI. This CDR3 is 15 amino acids long. Written as DNA, the CDR3 is TGTGCCAGCACCTCGCGGGACAGGGGTTCCTATGGCTACACCTTC. It translates to CASTSRDRGSYGYTF.

This clone turned up a few times. The chain is built from TRBV30 and TRBJ2-3; possibly TRBD2 for D (5 bases). Trimming stripped 1 base from V and 3 bases from J, with 8 bases between. CDR3 length equals 13 residues. From germline, CDR1 is GTSNPN and CDR2 SVGIG (reference sequence). The CDR3 is CAWSDGNTDTQYF. CDR3 DNA: TGTGCCTGGAGTGACGGGAATACAGATACGCAGTATTTT.

To note about this clone: The junction departs from the called germline gene at one end, perhaps through a read error. V usage is TRBV7-9 and J usage is TRBJ2-3; D is perhaps TRBD2 (5 bases). The CDR3 is 13 amino acids. CDR1 and CDR2 from the germline V gene are SEHNR and FQNEAQ (reference sequence). For the CDR3, the DNA is TGCGCCAGCAGCCAAGATCGGGCTAGCCGCCGGTATTTT. As protein: CASSQDRASRRYF. The variable domain in full, completed from reference TRBV7-9 and TRBJ2-3, reads DTGVSQNPRHKITKRGQNVTFRCDPISEHNRLYWYRQTLGQGPEFLTYFQNEAQLEKSRLLSDRFSAERPKGSFSTLEIQRTEQGDSAMYLCASSQDRASRRYFGPGTRLTVL.

This clone was counted a few times. The chain couples TRBV10-3 to TRBJ2-7; D may be TRBD1 (6 bases). V gave up 5 bases and J gave up 4 bases, with 12 bases separating them. The CDR3 covers 13 residues. Germline-derived CDR1 and CDR2 are ENHRY and SYGVKD. CDR3 region: CAISSYRDYEQYF. The CDR3 region has the DNA TGTGCCATCAGTAGCTACAGGGATTACGAGCAGTACTTC.

The chain carries TRBV9 and TRBJ2-5, with TRBD2 matching over 11 bases. This CDR3 spans 15 amino acids. Germline CDR1 SGDLS, CDR2 YYNGEE. J was trimmed by 5 bases and V by 2 bases; bases with no gene match: 5. The CDR3 loop reads CASSVSGGAPETQYF. For the CDR3, the DNA is TGTGCCAGCAGCGTTAGCGGGGGGGCCCCGGAGACCCAGTACTTC.